These 8 T cell receptor beta chains share one sample of origin, sequenced in a study of blood T cell repertoires in COVID-19. Profiling relied on immunoSEQ multiplex PCR, and the TCRdb table lists in-frame clones only, not all of them. This table holds about 250,000 clones, 90% found once. The sequenced sample consisted of peripheral blood. All receptors derive from an older woman with COVID-19, enrolled during active disease.

V usage is TRBV6-2 or TRBV6-3 and J usage is TRBJ2-7; D not resolved. This CDR3 is built from 16 residues. Trimming took off 0 bases at V and 0 bases at J, with 12 bases between the two ends. Germline V gives CDR1 MNHEY, CDR2 SVGEGT. Written as DNA, the CDR3 is TGTGCCAGCAGTTACTCGATCAGGCCGCTCTCCTACGAGCAGTACTTC. This codes for CASSYSIRPLSYEQYF.

The chain couples TRBV6-5 to TRBJ2-7, with a tentative D call TRBD1 (5 bases). The CDR3 is made up of 13 amino acids. Germline loops: CDR1 MNHEY, CDR2 SVGAGI. The ends were cut back, 4 bases at V and 4 bases at J, with 11 bases in the middle. CDR3 in amino acids: CASSSIRGYEQYF. The CDR3 bases are TGTGCCAGCAGTTCTATAAGGGGTTACGAGCAGTACTTC.

This chain uses TRBV7-9 with TRBJ1-2; the D is unclear. The CDR3 contains 13 residues. CDR1 is SEHNR and CDR2 is FQNEAQ in the germline V gene (reference sequence). Trimming pared 4 bases from V and 9 bases from J, leaving 15 bases between. In DNA, the CDR3 is TGTGCCAGCAGCTCAAGTCCCCCCACAAGCTACACCTTC. It yields the protein CASSSSPPTSYTF. The entire variable domain, with the rest obtained from reference TRBV7-9 and TRBJ1-2, is as follows: DTGVSQNPRHKITKRGQNVTFRCDPISEHNRLYWYRQTLGQGPEFLTYFQNEAQLEKSRLLSDRFSAERPKGSFSTLEIQRTEQGDSAMYLCASSSSPPTSYTFGSGTRLTVV.

V and J are TRBV6-2 or TRBV6-3 and TRBJ1-4; D is possibly TRBD1 (6 bases). Germline CDR1 and CDR2: MNHEY and SVGEGT. This CDR3 region has 15 residues. The V and J ends lost 5 bases and 4 bases respectively, with 14 bases between them. In nucleotides, the CDR3 is TGTGCCAGCAGTCAAACGACAGGAGATAATGAAAAACTGTTTTTT. Translation: CASSQTTGDNEKLFF.

The chain couples TRBV27 to TRBJ2-7; 12 nucleotides agree with TRBD1. The CDR3 consists of 14 residues. Per germline, CDR1 MNHEY and CDR2 SMNVEV (reference sequence). Trimming took 8 bases from V and 5 from J; bases not matched to a gene: 7. The chain's CDR3 is CASAYRDRGHEQYF. The DNA for the CDR3 is TGTGCCAGCGCATACCGGGACAGGGGGCACGAGCAGTACTTC.

The gene calls are TRBV19 and TRBJ1-1; 10 bases are a match to TRBD1. J lost 6 bases, V lost 3 bases, and 10 bases had no gene match. This CDR3 is built from 16 residues. Per germline, CDR1 LNHDA and CDR2 SQIVND (reference sequence). CDR3 amino acids: CASSIRVGTGDAEAFF. CDR3 sequence (DNA): TGTGCCAGTAGTATTAGAGTAGGGACAGGGGACGCTGAAGCTTTCTTT.

The chain links TRBV6-5 to TRBJ1-2; D remains unclear. Germline CDR1 and CDR2: MNHEY and SVGAGI. This CDR3 contains 11 residues. Trimming shortened V by 9 bases and J by 5 bases, and 10 bases separated the two germline ends. The CDR3 is CASGRQYGYTF. The CDR3 DNA reads TGTGCCAGTGGGCGCCAATATGGCTACACCTTC.

This sequence joins TRBV5-1 and TRBJ2-2, with 7 bases matching TRBD1. The CDR3 totals 15 residues. Germline lookup yields CDR1 SGHRS and CDR2 YFSETQ. V trimming: 1 base; J trimming: 1 base; junction bases outside the gene matches: 1. CDR3 loop: CASSLNRGNTGELFF. CDR3 coding DNA: TGCGCCAGCAGCTTGAACAGGGGGAACACCGGGGAGCTGTTTTTT.